This is a list of T cell receptor beta chains from one sample in a study of cytomegalovirus exposure and HLA in healthy donors. Sequencing was performed with immunoSEQ multiplex PCR; in TCRdb, only in-frame clones are kept and a portion is missing. Among 95,000 to 150,000 clones listed, roughly 80% were seen once. Input material: PBMCs. Source of these receptors: a man aged 60 to 69 in good health and CMV-seropositive. The CDR3 runs from the conserved cysteine through the conserved F or W. A D gene is named only where the DNA matches it firmly. Clone size, where shown, is once, few, many, or a class for clones that have expanded.

TRBV5-1,TRBJ2-5,TRBD2,-,CASSIIRGGTQYF,TGCGCCAGCAGCATAATCCGGGGGGGGACCCAGTACTTC
TRBV5-1,TRBJ1-2,TRBD1,-,CASSLGQGANGYTF,TGCGCCAGCAGCTTGGGGCAGGGGGCAAATGGCTACACCTTC
TRBV2,TRBJ1-5,TRBD1,-,CASSSDRGGNQPQHF,TGTGCCAGCAGTTCCGACAGGGGGGGGAATCAGCCCCAGCATTTT
TRBV5-1,TRBJ2-5,-,-,CASSFGSIRGETQYF,TGCGCCAGCAGCTTTGGGTCCATCAGGGGAGAGACCCAGTACTTC
TRBV6-5,TRBJ1-1,TRBD1,few,CASSPGQGPTEAFF,TGTGCCAGCAGTCCGGGACAGGGTCCCACTGAAGCTTTCTTT
TRBV20-1,TRBJ1-2,-,few,CSAPGDYGYTF,TGCAGTGCTCCCGGGGACTATGGCTACACCTTC
TRBV5-4,TRBJ2-3,TRBD2,-,CASSLTGGNTDTQYF,TGTGCCAGCAGCTTGACGGGAGGGAACACAGATACGCAGTATTTT
TRBV6-4,TRBJ1-2,-,many,CASSAGHSAGGYTF,TGTGCCAGCAGTGCAGGACATTCGGCGGGGGGCTACACCTTC
TRBV5-6,TRBJ1-1,-,-,CASSSGGVRNTEAFF,TGTGCCAGCAGCTCCGGGGGAGTGCGTAACACTGAAGCTTTCTTT
TRBV30,TRBJ1-1,TRBD1,-,CAWSAGTGRAYTEAFF,TGTGCCTGGAGTGCCGGGACAGGGAGAGCGTACACTGAAGCTTTCTTT
TRBV5-1,TRBJ1-4,-,-,CASSLDRAATNEKLFF,TGCGCCAGCAGCTTGGACAGGGCCGCAACTAATGAAAAACTGTTTTTT
TRBV5-1,TRBJ1-1,-,-,CASSLISGTVNTEAFF,TGCGCCAGCAGCTTGATTAGCGGCACCGTGAACACTGAAGCTTTCTTT
TRBV5-4,TRBJ2-7,TRBD1,-,CASRSTGEPYEQYF,TGTGCCAGCAGGTCCACAGGGGAGCCCTACGAGCAGTACTTC
TRBV5-4,TRBJ2-4,-,-,CASSIIGGAKNIQYF,TGTGCCAGCAGCATCATTGGAGGGGCCAAAAACATTCAGTACTTC
TRBV4-1,TRBJ2-7,TRBD1,-,CASSRDDRVPTYEQYF,TGCGCCAGCAGCCGGGACGACAGGGTACCAACCTACGAGCAGTACTTC
TRBV9,TRBJ2-7,TRBD2,-,CASSVVGGRGEQYF,TGTGCCAGCAGCGTAGTCGGGGGGAGAGGAGAGCAGTACTTC
TRBV9,TRBJ1-5,TRBD1,few,CASSPTDRVSNQPQHF,TGTGCCAGCAGCCCCACCGACAGGGTCAGCAATCAGCCCCAGCATTTT
TRBV6-6,TRBJ1-1,-,-,CASSHPQGMNTEAFF,TGTGCCAGCAGCCACCCCCAGGGGATGAACACTGAAGCTTTCTTT
TRBV5-1,TRBJ2-1,TRBD2,-,CASSFLPGLAGNEQFF,TGCGCCAGTAGCTTCCTACCGGGACTAGCGGGGAATGAGCAGTTCTTC
TRBV7-9,TRBJ1-2,TRBD1,-,CASSFWGRGTYGYTF,TGTGCCAGCAGCTTCTGGGGCAGGGGGACCTATGGCTACACCTTC
TRBV2,TRBJ2-7,-,-,CASSEDRTTYEQYF,TGTGCCAGCAGTGAGGACAGAACCACCTACGAGCAGTACTTC
TRBV9,TRBJ1-3,TRBD1,-,CASSDFQGQSSGNTIYF,TGTGCCAGCAGCGACTTCCAGGGACAGAGCTCTGGAAACACCATATATTTT
TRBV2,TRBJ1-1,TRBD1,-,CASSVQGGNTEAFF,TGTGCCAGCAGCGTTCAGGGGGGGAACACTGAAGCTTTCTTT
TRBV6-4,TRBJ2-3,-,-,CASSGLGGADTQYF,TGTGCCAGCAGTGGTCTCGGAGGGGCAGATACGCAGTATTTT
TRBV7-9,TRBJ1-5,-,-,CASSLEGRGWQPQHF,TGTGCCAGCAGCTTAGAAGGCAGGGGATGGCAGCCCCAGCATTTT
TRBV7-9,TRBJ1-2,TRBD1,-,CASNPHAGDRDYFNYGYTF,TGTGCCAGCAACCCTCATGCCGGGGACAGGGACTATTTTAACTATGGCTACACCTTC
TRBV7-2,TRBJ1-5,TRBD1,-,CASRPQTGLNQPQHF,TGTGCCAGCAGGCCCCAGACAGGGCTCAATCAGCCCCAGCATTTT
TRBV11-2,TRBJ2-2,TRBD2,few,CASSSLAGGVGELFF,TGTGCCAGCAGCTCCCTAGCGGGAGGGGTCGGGGAGCTGTTTTTT
TRBV19,TRBJ1-5,-,-,CASSIRGQNQPQHF,TGTGCCAGTAGTATCCGCGGTCAAAATCAGCCCCAGCATTTT
TRBV30,TRBJ1-6,-,-,CAGGFLSYNSPLHF,TGTGCCGGGGGCTTCCTCTCCTATAATTCACCCCTCCACTTT
TRBV20-1,TRBJ1-1,TRBD1,-,CSALGQEAFF,TGCAGTGCCCTGGGACAGGAAGCTTTCTTT
TRBV21-1,TRBJ1-6,-,-,CASSKGEGARSPLHF,TGTGCCAGCAGCAAAGGGGAAGGGGCGAGATCACCCCTCCACTTT
TRBV29-1,TRBJ1-2,TRBD1,-,CSVRTGGGYTF,TGCAGCGTCCGGACAGGAGGAGGCTACACCTTC
TRBV5-8,TRBJ1-2,TRBD1,-,CASSYEWGRGNYGYTF,TGTGCCAGCAGCTACGAATGGGGCAGGGGGAACTATGGCTACACCTTC
TRBV4-1,TRBJ1-2,-,-,CASSQDSSRITGRYGYTF,TGCGCCAGCAGCCAAGATTCGAGTAGGATAACAGGCCGGTATGGCTACACCTTC
TRBV2,TRBJ1-5,-,-,CASSDLGGYQPQHF,TGTGCCAGCAGTGATTTGGGGGGGTATCAGCCCCAGCATTTT
TRBV6-4,TRBJ2-3,TRBD1,-,CASSEVRGSTDTQYF,TGTGCCAGCAGTGAGGTCAGGGGGAGCACAGATACGCAGTATTTT
TRBV28,TRBJ1-5,-,-,CASSFYGSENNQPQHF,TGTGCCAGCAGTTTTTACGGGAGTGAGAACAATCAGCCCCAGCATTTT